This T cell receptor (beta chain) was documented in a study of blood T cell repertoires in COVID-19. The data were produced by immunoSEQ multiplex PCR, yet TCRdb's version contains in-frame clones alone and is incomplete. This table holds 300,000 to 450,000 clones, 89% found once. CDR1 and CDR2 from the germline V gene are MGHDK and SYGVNS. The CDR3 totals 15 residues. V trimming: 4 bases; J trimming: 1 base; junction bases outside the gene matches: 5. The clonotype was recovered from a woman between 25 and 40 years old with COVID-19, enrolled during active disease. V usage is TRBV25-1 and J usage is TRBJ1-1; 8 bases are a match to TRBD1. The sequenced sample was peripheral blood. The CDR3 coding sequence is TGTGCCAGCAGTGTCGGACAGGGTTCGAACACTGAAGCTTTCTTT. Translating it yields CASSVGQGSNTEAFF.